The 9 T cell receptor beta chains below were found in one sample sequenced in a study of metastatic and nonmetastatic thyroid tumors. All patients reached thyroid surgery having received no treatment beforehand. From the PCR reads, TCRdb re-called clones with MiXCR. The sample lists around 4,500 clones, roughly 18% occurring once. What was sequenced was adjacent normal tissue. The origin of the receptors is a female donor with papillary thyroid cancer or a benign thyroid nodule (not recorded which). Some clones in this sample may be carry-over from other donors' samples.

The CDR3 sequence is CASSLEGHHRFYEQYF. Here the CDR3 DNA reads TGTGCCAGCAGCTTAGAGGGGCACCATCGTTTCTACGAGCAGTACTTC. The J gene is TRBJ2-7, the V gene TRBV11-2; tentatively, D is TRBD1 (5 bases). Germline V gene data show CDR1 as SGHAT and CDR2 as FQNNGV. This CDR3 is built from 16 residues. With 0 bases removed from V and 3 bases from J, the gap between germline ends came to 15 bases.

The chain links TRBV6-6 to TRBJ2-7; 10 nucleotides line up with TRBD2. With 0 bases clipped from V and 9 bases from J, the junction kept 11 bases outside the gene matches. The CDR3 consists of 16 residues. Germline V gene lookup returns CDR1 MNHNY and CDR2 SVGAGI (reference sequence). CDR3 in amino acids: CASSYSNSLAGTPQYF. In DNA, the CDR3 is TGTGCCAGCAGTTACTCGAACTCACTAGCGGGGACTCCGCAGTACTTC.

This clone appeared once. The chain carries TRBV5-1 and TRBJ2-7; unclear D gene. Trimming cost V 0 bases and J 1 base, with 14 bases left between them. CDR3 length equals 16 residues. Germline CDR1 SGHRS, CDR2 YFSETQ. DNA for the CDR3: TGCGCCAGCAGCTTGGCGCCCTCGAGCATATCCTACGAGCAGTACTTC. Amino acids: CASSLAPSSISYEQYF. The whole variable domain, filled in from reference TRBV5-1 and TRBJ2-7, reads KAGVTQTPRYLIKTRGQQVTLSCSPISGHRSVSWYQQTPGQGLQFLFEYFSETQRNKGNFPGRFSGRQFSNSRSEMNVSTLELGDSALYLCASSLAPSSISYEQYFGPGTRLTVT.

V gene TRBV3-1 combines with J gene TRBJ1-5; D is ambiguous. CDR3 size: 12 residues. Germline V CDR1 and CDR2: LGHDT, YNNKEL (reference sequence). The germline V and J ends were trimmed by 3 bases and 4 bases, with 4 bases remaining between them. The CDR3 sequence is CASSQGNQPQHF. The CDR3 DNA is TGTGCCAGCAGCCAGGGAAATCAGCCCCAGCATTTT.

Relative to its sample, this clone is medium-sized (0.01 to 0.1%). V and J are TRBV19 and TRBJ1-1; a possible D gene is TRBD1 (6 bases). The CDR3 consists of 16 residues. Trimming took off 1 base at V and 3 bases at J, with 15 bases between the two ends. Germline CDR1 reads LNHDA; CDR2 reads SQIVND (reference sequence). In DNA form, the CDR3 reads TGTGCCAGTAGTATAGGAGGGACATACCTATACACTGAAGCTTTCTTT. Its translation is CASSIGGTYLYTEAFF.

This clone is labeled as large. The chain combines TRBV27 with TRBJ1-2; D may be TRBD1 (5 bases). CDR3 length: 14 amino acids. V was shortened by 3 bases and J by 5 bases, with 13 bases between the two germline ends. In germline, CDR1 is MNHEY, CDR2 SMNVEV (reference sequence). The chain's CDR3 is CASSFAWGLYGYTF. In nucleotides, the CDR3 is TGTGCCAGCAGTTTCGCGTGGGGGTTATATGGCTACACCTTC.

This clone was observed a few times. The CDR3 nucleotides read TGTGCCAGCAAGGGGGCCCTATACAATGAGCAGTTCTTC. Amino acid sequence: CASKGALYNEQFF. The chain combines TRBV6-2 or TRBV6-3 with TRBJ2-1, with 7 bases aligning to TRBD1. V lost 7 bases and J lost 4; bases outside the gene matches: 4. CDR3 length: 13 residues. Germline CDR1 MNHEY, CDR2 SVGEGT.

This clone was seen more than once but under ten times. The CDR3 nucleotides are TGTGCCAGCAGTCCCGGACAGTGGAAAGCAGACTATGGCTACACCTTC. Amino acids: CASSPGQWKADYGYTF. V gene TRBV6-1 combines with J gene TRBJ1-2, with a tentative D call TRBD1 (6 bases). The CDR3 extends over 16 amino acids. Germline CDR1 MNHNS, CDR2 SASEGT. The germline V and J ends were trimmed by 5 bases and 3 bases, with 19 bases remaining between them.

This clone occurred a few times. V and J are TRBV19 and TRBJ2-1; D possibly uses TRBD1 or TRBD2 (5 bases each). Germline V gene data show CDR1 as LNHDA and CDR2 as SQIVND (reference sequence). The CDR3 length is 13 residues. Trimming pared 7 bases from V and 4 bases from J, leaving 11 bases between. CDR3 sequence reads: CASNRDEYNEQFF. CDR3 bases: TGTGCCAGTAACCGGGACGAATACAATGAGCAGTTCTTC.